Each of the 16 T cell receptor beta chains below was sequenced from the same sample in a study of human T cells and chemical hapten exposure. In TCRdb, the RACE reads were re-called with MiXCR into one record per CDR3 protein. The repertoire holds a few hundred thousand distinct CDR3 sequences, approximately 8.6% seen once, with under 2.5% in the top ten. Time point denoted: pre-sensitization, week 0. Regarding treatment: therapeutic diphenylcyclopropenone sensitization with weekly scalp DPC. The specimen was whole blood, collected in connection with sensitization to the hapten diphenylcyclopropenone (DPC). The receptors were sampled from a woman aged 40 to 50 with alopecia areata. Some clones in this sample may be carry-over from other donors' samples.

The J gene is TRBJ2-2, the V gene TRBV13; 12 bases fit TRBD2. Trimming removed 4 bases from V and 4 bases from J; junction bases left unmatched: 7. The V gene's germline CDR1 is PRHDT and CDR2 FYEKMQ (reference sequence). The CDR3 is 17 amino acids. The CDR3 spells CASSSVTSGRRTGELFF. The CDR3 DNA follows: TGTGCCAGCAGCTCCGTGACTAGCGGGAGACGCACCGGGGAGCTGTTTTTT.

This rearrangement joins TRBV7-6 to TRBJ1-2; TRBD1 is a possible D gene (6 bases). The germline CDR1 and CDR2 sequences are SGHVS and FNYEAQ. The CDR3 loop spans 15 amino acids. V was shortened by 2 bases and J by 4 bases, with 14 bases between the two germline ends. The DNA of the CDR3 is TGTGCCAGCAGCTTATTGATCGGACAGTCCTATGGCTACACCTTC. Translation: CASSLLIGQSYGYTF.

This clonotype was counted only a few times. The rearrangement uses TRBV20-1 and TRBJ2-7, with 7 nucleotides matching TRBD2. Unmatched junction bases numbered 15, after V lost 5 bases and J lost 5 bases. Looked up from germline, CDR1 is DFQATT and CDR2 is SNEGSKA (reference sequence). The CDR3 totals 15 residues. CDR3 protein: CSASLAAGRGDEQYF. CDR3 coding DNA: TGCAGTGCTTCCCTGGCAGCGGGGAGAGGGGACGAGCAGTACTTC.

The V and J genes are TRBV11-2 and TRBJ2-3; 8 bases are shared with TRBD2. Germline assignment: CDR1 SGHAT and CDR2 FQNNGV. The CDR3 runs to 17 residues. With 5 bases clipped from V and 1 base from J, the junction kept 11 bases outside the gene matches. CDR3 DNA: TGTGCCAGCAGCCTCAGGTGGGCGGGAGGAGGCACAGATACGCAGTATTTT. Translating it yields CASSLRWAGGGTDTQYF.

This clonotype was seen ten or more times. This rearrangement joins TRBV5-5 to TRBJ1-4; D is unresolved. Germline V gives CDR1 SGHKS, CDR2 YYEKEE (reference sequence). Trimming left V 1 base short and J 5 bases short, with 9 bases between. CDR3 length: 14 residues. The chain's CDR3 is CASSLLYVNEKLFF. CDR3 nucleotides: TGTGCCAGCAGCTTGTTATACGTGAATGAAAAACTGTTTTTT.

This chain links TRBV9 with TRBJ1-6; D gene unclear. Trimming shortened V by 4 bases and J by 0 bases, and 14 bases separated the two germline ends. Germline V CDR1 and CDR2: SGDLS, YYNGEE. The CDR3 has 17 amino acids. CDR3: CASSNNKDGSYNSPLHF. CDR3 sequence (DNA): TGTGCCAGCAGCAATAACAAGGACGGCTCCTATAATTCACCCCTCCACTTT.

This clonotype was counted between two and nine times. The chain links TRBV28 to TRBJ1-2; TRBD1 agrees at 7 bases. Germline trimming cut 10 bases from V and 3 bases from J; bases unmatched to any gene: 8. This CDR3 spans 13 amino acids. Germline-derived CDR1 and CDR2 are MDHEN and SYDVKM. CDR3 loop: CATRQGVYYGYTF. CDR3 nucleotide sequence: TGTGCCACCCGACAGGGAGTCTACTATGGCTACACCTTC.

This clonotype was detected only a few times. This chain connects TRBV7-2 to TRBJ2-7, with 13 bases that match TRBD2. V lost 5 bases, J lost 0 bases, and 10 bases stayed unmatched. The CDR3 sequence is 18 residues long. CDR1 and CDR2 from the germline V gene are SGHTA and FQGNSA. CDR3 nucleotide sequence: TGTGCCAGCAGCCCGAAACCTGGACTAGCGGGAGCCTCCTACGAGCAGTACTTC. Protein product: CASSPKPGLAGASYEQYF.

This clonotype has just a few counts. This sequence joins TRBV20-1 and TRBJ2-1, with D possibly called TRBD1 or TRBD2 (6 bases each). The ends were cut back, 3 bases at V and 6 bases at J, with 12 bases in the middle. The CDR3 extends over 13 amino acids. Germline loops: CDR1 DFQATT, CDR2 SNEGSKA (reference sequence). Here the CDR3 DNA reads TGCAGTGCTAGCCCCTCGGGGGCCAATGAGCAGTTCTTC. Its protein is CSASPSGANEQFF.

V usage is TRBV7-9 and J usage is TRBJ2-2, with no clear D. Trimming left V 4 bases short and J 0 bases short, with 9 bases between. Germline loops: CDR1 SEHNR, CDR2 FQNEAQ (reference sequence). The CDR3 sequence is 15 residues long. The CDR3 DNA sequence: TGTGCCAGCAGCTCCCCCGGGCCGAACACCGGGGAGCTGTTTTTT. Protein sequence: CASSSPGPNTGELFF.

This clonotype has only a few counts. The CDR3 is CASSGGDVRLETQYF. For the CDR3, the DNA is TGTGCCAGCAGCGGAGGGGACGTGAGGTTAGAGACCCAGTACTTC. The J gene is TRBJ2-5, the V gene TRBV9, with D possibly called TRBD1 or TRBD2 (5 bases each). From germline, CDR1 is SGDLS and CDR2 YYNGEE. The CDR3 contains 15 residues. The germline V and J ends were trimmed by 3 bases and 4 bases, with 16 bases remaining between them. Full variable domain (missing parts from reference TRBV9 and TRBJ2-5): DSGVTQTPKHLITATGQRVTLRCSPRSGDLSVYWYQQSLDQGLQFLIQYYNGEERAKGNILERFSAQQFPDLHSELNLSSLELGDSALYFCASSGGDVRLETQYFGPGTRLLVL.

This clonotype was seen at least ten times. The chain couples TRBV5-5 to TRBJ1-2; D is undetermined. The CDR3 is 15 amino acids. CDR1 is SGHKS and CDR2 is YYEKEE in the germline V gene (reference sequence). V dropped 2 bases and J dropped 0 bases, with 11 bases sitting between them. The CDR3 loop reads CASSLGAGANYGYTF. The CDR3 DNA reads as TGTGCCAGCAGCTTAGGAGCAGGCGCTAACTATGGCTACACCTTC.

The chain couples TRBV24-1 to TRBJ2-1; maybe TRBD2 (6 bases). V was trimmed by 5 bases and J by 0 bases, leaving 25 bases between them. The CDR3 runs 20 residues. Germline V lookup: CDR1 KGHDR, CDR2 SFDVKD. CDR3 sequence (DNA): TGTGCCACCAGTGTGTCCAACTTCAACCCTACTAGCTCCTCCTACAATGAGCAGTTCTTC. Encoded protein: CATSVSNFNPTSSSYNEQFF.

This sequence joins TRBV9 and TRBJ2-7, with D perhaps being TRBD1 or TRBD2 (5 bases each). The CDR3 is 14 residues long. V was shortened by 0 bases and J by 1 base, with 8 bases between the two germline ends. Germline CDR1 and CDR2: SGDLS and YYNGEE. CDR3 bases: TGTGCCAGCAGCGTAGGGGGGTTTTCCTACGAGCAGTACTTC. This sequence encodes CASSVGGFSYEQYF.

In its sample, this clonotype was seen a few times. V usage is TRBV27 and J usage is TRBJ1-5, with D perhaps TRBD1 (5 bases). The CDR3 consists of 14 residues. The germline V gene encodes CDR1 MNHEY and CDR2 SMNVEV (reference sequence). The V and J ends lost 2 bases and 4 bases respectively, with 9 bases between them. The CDR3 region is CASSLIGGNQPQHF. In nucleotides, the CDR3 is TGTGCCAGCAGTTTAATCGGGGGAAATCAGCCCCAGCATTTT.

The rearrangement joins TRBV5-1 to TRBJ2-3; D perhaps matches TRBD1 (6 bases). In germline, CDR1 is SGHRS, CDR2 YFSETQ. The CDR3 is 15 residues long. V lost 0 bases and J 2 bases, leaving 10 bases between the germline ends. The CDR3 region is CASSLGGHLTDTQYF. The CDR3 DNA is TGCGCCAGCAGCTTGGGGGGGCACCTCACAGATACGCAGTATTTT.